One sample yielded the 6 T cell receptor beta chains listed below, sequenced in a study of identical twins. TCRdb redid the calling of the 5' RACE reads with MiXCR, one entry per CDR3 protein. The table shows around 1.7 million distinct CDR3 sequences, with less than 35% occurring only once. Sequencing was done on a sample of cord blood. These receptors originate from a newborn girl in good health.

This clonotype was counted a few times. The genes are TRBV11-2 and TRBJ2-1; no clear D gene. V shed 7 bases and J shed 9 bases, with 10 bases lying between them. Germline V CDR1 and CDR2: SGHAT, FQNNGV. This CDR3 spans 11 amino acids. Here the CDR3 reads CASTLGAEQFF. The CDR3 DNA is TGTGCCAGCACCTTGGGTGCTGAGCAGTTCTTC.

This clonotype was seen a single time. The J gene is TRBJ2-2, the V gene TRBV9, with TRBD2 matching over 13 bases. The germline gives CDR1 SGDLS, CDR2 YYNGEE. This CDR3 spans 17 amino acids. After removal of 7 bases from V and 3 bases from J, the junction contained 9 bases not matched to a gene. CDR3 residues: CASHGGLAGYYTGELFF. CDR3 coding DNA: TGTGCCAGCCACGGGGGACTAGCGGGGTATTACACCGGGGAGCTGTTTTTT.

There are a few counts of this clonotype. The V and J genes are TRBV7-2 and TRBJ2-7; TRBD2 aligns across 7 bases. The end of the DNA fits TRBJ2-5 better, so the J call may be wrong. Germline CDR1 is SGHTA and CDR2 is FQGNSA. This CDR3 comprises 16 residues. The CDR3, as DNA: TGTGCCAGCAGCTTAGCGGCGGGAGCTCGTCGGGAGACCCAGTACTTC. It specifies CASSLAAGARRETQYF.

The V and J genes are TRBV5-1 and TRBJ2-1; tentatively, D is TRBD2 (6 bases). V was cut by 1 base and J by 10 bases, with 12 bases left in between. From germline, CDR1 is SGHRS and CDR2 YFSETQ. This CDR3 is 13 amino acids long. The CDR3 loop reads CASSLRAGWEQFF. As DNA, the CDR3 is TGCGCCAGCAGCTTGAGGGCGGGGTGGGAGCAGTTCTTC.

In regard to this clonotype: This may arise from a read error, as a much more abundant clone is one base away. The chain is built from TRBV29-1 and TRBJ2-7, with a weak D call TRBD1 (6 bases). The V end was cut by 6 bases, the J end by 2 bases, with 14 bases between. The germline CDR1 and CDR2 sequences are SQVTM and ANQGSEA. The CDR3 spans 13 residues. This CDR3 reads CSVQGVMTYEQYF. Written as DNA, the CDR3 is TGCAGCGTACAGGGCGTAATGACCTACGAGCAGTACTTC.

As for this clonotype: One end of the junction is discordant with germline, which a read error may explain. V is TRBV6-5 and J is TRBJ2-5, with 12 bases matching TRBD2. This CDR3 is 15 amino acids long. Germline CDR1 and CDR2: MNHEY and SVGAGI. The CDR3 sequence is CASRYSTSGSKTQYF. CDR3 bases: TGTGCCAGCAGGTACTCGACTAGCGGGAGTAAGACCCAGTACTTC.